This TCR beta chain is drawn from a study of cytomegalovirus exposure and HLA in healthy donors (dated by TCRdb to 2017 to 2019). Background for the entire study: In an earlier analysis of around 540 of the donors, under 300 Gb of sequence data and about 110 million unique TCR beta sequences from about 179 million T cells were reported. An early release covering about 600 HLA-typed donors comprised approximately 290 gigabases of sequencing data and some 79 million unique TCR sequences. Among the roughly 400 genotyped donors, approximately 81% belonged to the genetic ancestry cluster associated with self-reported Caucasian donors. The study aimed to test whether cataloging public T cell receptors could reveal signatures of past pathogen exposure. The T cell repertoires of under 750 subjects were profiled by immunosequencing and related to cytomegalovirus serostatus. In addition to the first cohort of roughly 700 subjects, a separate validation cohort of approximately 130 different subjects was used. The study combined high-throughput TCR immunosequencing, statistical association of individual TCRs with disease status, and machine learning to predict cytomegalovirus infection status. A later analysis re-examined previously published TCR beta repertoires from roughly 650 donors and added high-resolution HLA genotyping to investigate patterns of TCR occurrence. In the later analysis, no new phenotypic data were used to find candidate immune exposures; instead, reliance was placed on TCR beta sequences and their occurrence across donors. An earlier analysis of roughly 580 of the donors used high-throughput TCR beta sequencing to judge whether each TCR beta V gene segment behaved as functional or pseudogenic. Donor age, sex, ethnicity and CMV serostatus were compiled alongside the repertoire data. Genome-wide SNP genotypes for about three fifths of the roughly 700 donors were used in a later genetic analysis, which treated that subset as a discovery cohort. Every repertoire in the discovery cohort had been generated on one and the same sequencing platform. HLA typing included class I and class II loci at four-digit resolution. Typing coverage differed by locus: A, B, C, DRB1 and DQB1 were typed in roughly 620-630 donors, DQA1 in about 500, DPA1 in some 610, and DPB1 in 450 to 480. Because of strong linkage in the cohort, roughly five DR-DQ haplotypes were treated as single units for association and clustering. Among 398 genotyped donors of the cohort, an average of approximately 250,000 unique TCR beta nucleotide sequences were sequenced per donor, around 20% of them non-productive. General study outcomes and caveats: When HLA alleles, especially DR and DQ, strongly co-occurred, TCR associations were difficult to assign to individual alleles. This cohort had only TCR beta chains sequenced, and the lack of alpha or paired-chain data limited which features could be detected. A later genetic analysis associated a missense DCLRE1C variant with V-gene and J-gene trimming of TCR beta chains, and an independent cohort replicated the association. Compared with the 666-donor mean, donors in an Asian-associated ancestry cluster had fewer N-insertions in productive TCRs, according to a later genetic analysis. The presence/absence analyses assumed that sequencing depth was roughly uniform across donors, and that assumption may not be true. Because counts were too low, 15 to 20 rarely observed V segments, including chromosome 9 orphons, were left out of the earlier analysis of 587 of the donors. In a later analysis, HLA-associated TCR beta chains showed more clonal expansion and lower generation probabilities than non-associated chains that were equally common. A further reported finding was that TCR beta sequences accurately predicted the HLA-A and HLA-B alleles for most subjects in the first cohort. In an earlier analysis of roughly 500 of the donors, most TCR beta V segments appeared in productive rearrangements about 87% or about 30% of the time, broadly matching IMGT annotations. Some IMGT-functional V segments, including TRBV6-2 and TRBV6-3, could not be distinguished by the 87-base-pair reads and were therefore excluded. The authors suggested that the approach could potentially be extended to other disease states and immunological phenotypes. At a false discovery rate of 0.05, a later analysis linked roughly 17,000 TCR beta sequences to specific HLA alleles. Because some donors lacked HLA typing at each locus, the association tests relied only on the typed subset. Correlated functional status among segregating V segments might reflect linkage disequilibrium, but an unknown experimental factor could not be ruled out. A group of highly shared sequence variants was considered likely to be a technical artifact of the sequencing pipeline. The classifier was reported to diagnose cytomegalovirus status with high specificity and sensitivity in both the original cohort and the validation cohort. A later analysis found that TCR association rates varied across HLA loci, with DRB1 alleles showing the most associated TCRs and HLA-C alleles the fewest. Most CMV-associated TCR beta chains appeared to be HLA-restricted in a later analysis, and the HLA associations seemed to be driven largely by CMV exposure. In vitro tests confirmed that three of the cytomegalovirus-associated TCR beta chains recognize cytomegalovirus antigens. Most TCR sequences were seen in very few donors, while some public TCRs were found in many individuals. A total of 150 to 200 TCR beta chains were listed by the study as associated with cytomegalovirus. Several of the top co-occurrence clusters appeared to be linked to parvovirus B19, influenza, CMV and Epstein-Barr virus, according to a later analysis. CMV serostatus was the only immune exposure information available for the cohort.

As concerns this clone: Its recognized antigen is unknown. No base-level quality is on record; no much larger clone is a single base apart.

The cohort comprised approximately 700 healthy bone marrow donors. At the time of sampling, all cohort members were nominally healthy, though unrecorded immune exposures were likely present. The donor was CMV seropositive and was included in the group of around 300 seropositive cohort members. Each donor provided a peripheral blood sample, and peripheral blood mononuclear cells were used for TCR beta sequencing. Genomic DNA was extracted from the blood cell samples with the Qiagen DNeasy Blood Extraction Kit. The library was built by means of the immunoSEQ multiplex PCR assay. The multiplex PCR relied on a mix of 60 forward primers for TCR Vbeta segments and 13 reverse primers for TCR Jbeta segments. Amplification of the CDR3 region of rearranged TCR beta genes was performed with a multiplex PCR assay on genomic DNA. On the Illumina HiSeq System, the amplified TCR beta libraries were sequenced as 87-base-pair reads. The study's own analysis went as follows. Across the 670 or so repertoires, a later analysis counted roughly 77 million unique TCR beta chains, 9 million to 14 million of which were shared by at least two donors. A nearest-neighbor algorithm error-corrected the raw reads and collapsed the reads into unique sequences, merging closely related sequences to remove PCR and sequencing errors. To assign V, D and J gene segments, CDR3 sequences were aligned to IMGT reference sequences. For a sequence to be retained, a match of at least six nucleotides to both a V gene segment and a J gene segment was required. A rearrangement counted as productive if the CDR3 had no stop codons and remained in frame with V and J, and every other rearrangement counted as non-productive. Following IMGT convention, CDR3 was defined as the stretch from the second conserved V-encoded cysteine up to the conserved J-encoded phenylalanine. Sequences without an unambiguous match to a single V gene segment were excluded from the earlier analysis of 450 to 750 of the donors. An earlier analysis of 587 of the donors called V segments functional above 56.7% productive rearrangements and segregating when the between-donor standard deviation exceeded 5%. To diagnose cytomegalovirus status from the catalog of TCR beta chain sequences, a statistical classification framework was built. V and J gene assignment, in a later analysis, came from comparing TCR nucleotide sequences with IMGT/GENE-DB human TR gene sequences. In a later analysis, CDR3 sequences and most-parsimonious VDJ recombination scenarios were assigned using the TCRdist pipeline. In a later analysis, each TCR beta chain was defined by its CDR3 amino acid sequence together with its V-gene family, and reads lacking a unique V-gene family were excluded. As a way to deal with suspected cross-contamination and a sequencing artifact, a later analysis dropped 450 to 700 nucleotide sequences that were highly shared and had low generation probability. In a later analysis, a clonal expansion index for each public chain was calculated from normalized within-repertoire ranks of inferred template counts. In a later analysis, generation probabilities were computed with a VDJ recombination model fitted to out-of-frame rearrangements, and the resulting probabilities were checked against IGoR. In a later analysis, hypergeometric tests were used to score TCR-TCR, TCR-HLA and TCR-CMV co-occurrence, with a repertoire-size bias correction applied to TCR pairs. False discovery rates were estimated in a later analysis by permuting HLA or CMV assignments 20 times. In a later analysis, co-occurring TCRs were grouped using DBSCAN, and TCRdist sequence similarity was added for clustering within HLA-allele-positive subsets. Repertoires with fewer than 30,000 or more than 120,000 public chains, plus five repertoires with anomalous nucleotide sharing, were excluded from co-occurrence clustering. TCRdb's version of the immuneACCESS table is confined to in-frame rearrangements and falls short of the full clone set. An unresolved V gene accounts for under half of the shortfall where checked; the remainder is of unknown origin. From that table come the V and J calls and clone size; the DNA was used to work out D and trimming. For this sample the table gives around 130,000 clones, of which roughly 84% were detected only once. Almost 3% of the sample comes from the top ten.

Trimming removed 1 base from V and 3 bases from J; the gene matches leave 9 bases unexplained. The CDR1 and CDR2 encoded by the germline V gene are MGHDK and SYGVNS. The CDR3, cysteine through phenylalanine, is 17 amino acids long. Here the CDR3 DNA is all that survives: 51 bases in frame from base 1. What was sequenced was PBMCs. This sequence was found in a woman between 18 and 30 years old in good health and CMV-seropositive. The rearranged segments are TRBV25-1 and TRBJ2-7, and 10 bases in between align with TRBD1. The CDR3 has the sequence CASSEWGRTGGSYEQYF. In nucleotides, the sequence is TGTGCCAGCAGTGAATGGGGGAGGACAGGGGGAAGCTACGAGCAGTACTTC.